The entry that follows covers one T cell receptor beta chain sequence. As handled by the study authors: Cell counts per sample came from amplifying reference gene primers. Sequencing used immunoSEQ multiplex PCR; TCRdb keeps in-frame clones, though not all of them. That table gives V, J and clone size, and the DNA gave D and trimming. The sample consists of 95,000 or so clones, about nine tenths of them appearing once. Germline loops: CDR1 MNHEY, CDR2 SVGAGI. Trimming cost V 6 bases and J 3 bases, with 14 bases left between them. The CDR3 is 15 amino acids. The record originates from a study of blood T cell repertoires in COVID-19. On the study more broadly: Sites across the United States, Italy and Spain contributed samples from acute and convalescent COVID-19. Sample material is recorded as cDNA or gDNA derived from T cells, B-cell-depleted T cells, or PBMCs.

This chain connects TRBV6-5 to TRBJ1-4; D not resolved. The material sequenced was peripheral blood. This sequence was found in a woman aged 70-85 years with acute or convalescent COVID-19. The DNA of the CDR3 is TGTGCCAGCAGCTCCGAGGGAAGATCTAATGAAAAACTGTTTTTT. This codes for CASSSEGRSNEKLFF.